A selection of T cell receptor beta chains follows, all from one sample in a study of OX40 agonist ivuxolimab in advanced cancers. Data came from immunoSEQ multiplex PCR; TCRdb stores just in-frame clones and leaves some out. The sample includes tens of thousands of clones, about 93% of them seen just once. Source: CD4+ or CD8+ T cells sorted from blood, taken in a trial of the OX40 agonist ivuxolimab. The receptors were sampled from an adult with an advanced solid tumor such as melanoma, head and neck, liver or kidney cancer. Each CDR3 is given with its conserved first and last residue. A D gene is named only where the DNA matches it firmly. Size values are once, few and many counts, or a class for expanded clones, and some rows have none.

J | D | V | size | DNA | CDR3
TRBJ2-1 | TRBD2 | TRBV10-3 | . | TGTGCCATGGTCCCCGGGAGGGCGTTCTTC | CAMVPGRAFF
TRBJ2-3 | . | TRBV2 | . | TGTGCCAGCAGTGATGGGGGGGATACGCAGTATTTT | CASSDGGDTQYF
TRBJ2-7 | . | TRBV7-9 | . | TGTGCCAGCAGCTTATCGCGTTACGAGCAGTACTTC | CASSLSRYEQYF
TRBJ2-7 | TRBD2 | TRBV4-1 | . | TGCGCCAGCAGCCAAGAGTGGGCTAGCGGGCGTTCCTACGAGCAGTACTTC | CASSQEWASGRSYEQYF
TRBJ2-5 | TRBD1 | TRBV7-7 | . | TGTGCTAGCAGCTTGGGACAGGGACCCCCAGAGACCCAGTACTTC | CASSLGQGPPETQYF
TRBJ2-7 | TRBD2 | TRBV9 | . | TGTGCCAGCAGCGTAGCGGGACTAGCGGACTACGAGCAGTACTTC | CASSVAGLADYEQYF
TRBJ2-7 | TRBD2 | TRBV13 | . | TGTGCCAGCAGCTTTAACAACTGGGGACTAGCGGGAGAGAGCTACGAGCAGTACTTC | CASSFNNWGLAGESYEQYF
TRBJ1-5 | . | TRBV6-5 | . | TGTGCCAGCAGCAACTTAGATAGCAATCAGCCCCAGCATTTT | CASSNLDSNQPQHF
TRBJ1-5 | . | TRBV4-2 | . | TGTGCCAGCAGCGAGATAGGTTATAGCAATCAGCCCCAGCATTTT | CASSEIGYSNQPQHF
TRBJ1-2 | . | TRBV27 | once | TGTGCCAGCAGTTTATCGAGGGTCCCAGCCTATGGCTACACCTTC | CASSLSRVPAYGYTF
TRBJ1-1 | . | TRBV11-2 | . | TGTGCCAGCAGCCCCTGGGGGAACACTGAAGCTTTCTTT | CASSPWGNTEAFF
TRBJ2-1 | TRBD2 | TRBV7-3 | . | TGTGCCAGCAGCCTTCTAGCGGGAGAAAATGAGCAGTTCTTC | CASSLLAGENEQFF
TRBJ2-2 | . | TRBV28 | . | TGTGCCAGCAGGTTGGGGGACATCCTGACCGGGGAGCTGTTTTTT | CASRLGDILTGELFF
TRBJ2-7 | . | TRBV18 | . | TGTGCCAGCTCACCAAGAAGGAGTAGCGTGGACGAGCAGTACTTC | CASSPRRSSVDEQYF
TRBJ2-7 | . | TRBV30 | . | TGTGCCTGGAGTTGGCAGTCCTACGAGCAGTACTTC | CAWSWQSYEQYF
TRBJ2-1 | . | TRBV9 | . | TGTGCCAGCAGCGTAGGCTTGGGGTCCCACAATGAGCAGTTCTTC | CASSVGLGSHNEQFF
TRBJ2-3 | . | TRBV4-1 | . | TGCGCCAGCAGCCAAGACTACAGGCTCACAGATACGCAGTATTTT | CASSQDYRLTDTQYF
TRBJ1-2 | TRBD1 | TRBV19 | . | TGTGCCAGTAGTATTCTCGGAACAGGGGGCGTCTATGGCTACACCTTC | CASSILGTGGVYGYTF
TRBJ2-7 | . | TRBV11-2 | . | TGTGCCAGCAGCTTAGATCTCTACGAGCAGTACTTC | CASSLDLYEQYF
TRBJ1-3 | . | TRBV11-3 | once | TGTGCCAGCAGCTTACGTGTCGGGCCTTTAGACACCATATATTTT | CASSLRVGPLDTIYF
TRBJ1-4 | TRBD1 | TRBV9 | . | TGTGCCAGCATCCGACGGGGCACAGGGGACCTTAATGAAAAACTGTTTTTT | CASIRRGTGDLNEKLFF
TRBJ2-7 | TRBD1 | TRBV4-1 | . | TGCGCCAGCAGCCACTCCGGGACAGGGGCATACGAGCAGTACTTC | CASSHSGTGAYEQYF
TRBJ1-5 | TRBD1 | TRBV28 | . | TGTGCCAGCAGTTTATTTGGGACAGGGGCATATCAGCCCCAGCATTTT | CASSLFGTGAYQPQHF
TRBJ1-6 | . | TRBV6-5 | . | TGTGCCAGCAGTTACGGAGGGGACGGTAACACCCTCCACTTT | CASSYGGDGNTLHF
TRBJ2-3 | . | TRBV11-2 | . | TGTGCCAGCAGCCAAACAGCGACAGATACGCAGTATTTT | CASSQTATDTQYF
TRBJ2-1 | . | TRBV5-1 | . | TGCGCCAGCAGCTTGGAGTGGCTGAGCTCCTACAATGAGCAGTTCTTC | CASSLEWLSSYNEQFF
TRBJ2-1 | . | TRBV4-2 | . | TGTGCCAGCAGCGAATCTCAGGCTTACTCCTACAATGAGCAGTTCTTC | CASSESQAYSYNEQFF
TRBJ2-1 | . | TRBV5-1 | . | TGCGCCAGCAGCTTGGGAACGGGAGCATATGAGCAGTTCTTC | CASSLGTGAYEQFF
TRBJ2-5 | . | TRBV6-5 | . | TGTGCCAGCAGTTACGGAGAGACCCAGTACTTC | CASSYGETQYF
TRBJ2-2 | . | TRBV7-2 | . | TGTGCCAGCAGCACCGGCCCTTACACCGGGGAGCTGTTTTTT | CASSTGPYTGELFF
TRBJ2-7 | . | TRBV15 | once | TGTGCCACCAGCAGAGAAAGGCCATCTATGGGGTATAGCTACGAGCAGTACTTC | CATSRERPSMGYSYEQYF
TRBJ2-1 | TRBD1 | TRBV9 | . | TGTGCCAGCAGCCCCCTAGGGACAGGGGACAATGAGCAGTTCTTC | CASSPLGTGDNEQFF
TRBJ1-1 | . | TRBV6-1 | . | TGTGCCACTCGGTCTGATGACGGGAACACTGAAGCTTTCTTT | CATRSDDGNTEAFF
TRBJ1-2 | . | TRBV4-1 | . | TGCGCCAGCAGCCAAGAACAACAGGCCTATGGCTACACCTTC | CASSQEQQAYGYTF
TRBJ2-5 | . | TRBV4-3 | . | TGCGCCAGCAGCCAAGATTCGGGCCTTACTGGGGAGACCCAGTACTTC | CASSQDSGLTGETQYF
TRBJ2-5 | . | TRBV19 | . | TGTGCCAGTAGTACGATAAGGAATCAAGAGACCCAGTACTTC | CASSTIRNQETQYF
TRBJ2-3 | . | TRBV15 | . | TGTGCCACCAGCAGAGGGACGGGAGTGGTAACAGATACGCAGTATTTT | CATSRGTGVVTDTQYF
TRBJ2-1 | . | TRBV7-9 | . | TGTGCCAGCAGCTTAGAGGACTATCTCTCCTACAATGAGCAGTTCTTC | CASSLEDYLSYNEQFF
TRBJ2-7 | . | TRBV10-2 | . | TGCGCCAGCAGTGAGGGGGTTTACGAGCAGTACTTC | CASSEGVYEQYF
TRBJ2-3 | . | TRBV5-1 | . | TGCGCCAGCAGCTCGTACAGGGAAACAGATACGCAGTATTTT | CASSSYRETDTQYF
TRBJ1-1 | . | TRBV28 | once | TGTGCCAGCAGTTTCCCTTCTATGAACACTGAAGCTTTCTTT | CASSFPSMNTEAFF
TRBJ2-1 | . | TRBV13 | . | TGTGCCAGCAGCTTAGGAGCGATCGAGCAGTTCTTC | CASSLGAIEQFF
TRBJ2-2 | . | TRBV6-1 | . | TGTGCCAGCAGCCGGTTTACCGGGGAGCTGTTTTTT | CASSRFTGELFF
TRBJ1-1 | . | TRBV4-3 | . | TGCGCCAGCAGCCAAGATCGCGGGTTTGGCACTGAAGCTTTCTTT | CASSQDRGFGTEAFF
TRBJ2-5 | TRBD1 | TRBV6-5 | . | TGTGCCAGCAGTTACGGGACAGGGGCGCAAGAGACCCAGTACTTC | CASSYGTGAQETQYF
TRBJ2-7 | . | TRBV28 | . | TGTGCCAGCAGTCTTCTCGGTGGCTACGAGCAGTACTTC | CASSLLGGYEQYF